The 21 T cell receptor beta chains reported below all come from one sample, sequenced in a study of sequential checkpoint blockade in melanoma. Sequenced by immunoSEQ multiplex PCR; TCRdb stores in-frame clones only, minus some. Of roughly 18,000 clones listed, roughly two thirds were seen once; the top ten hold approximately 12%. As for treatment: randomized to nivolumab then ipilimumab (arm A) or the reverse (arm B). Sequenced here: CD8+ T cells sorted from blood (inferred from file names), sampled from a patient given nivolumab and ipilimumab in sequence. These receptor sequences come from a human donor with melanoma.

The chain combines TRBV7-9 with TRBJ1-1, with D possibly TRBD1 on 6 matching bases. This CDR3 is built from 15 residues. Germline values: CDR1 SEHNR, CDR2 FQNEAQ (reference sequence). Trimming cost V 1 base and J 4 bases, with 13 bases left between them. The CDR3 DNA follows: TGTGCCAGCAGCTTAGTAAGGGGGACGGCCACTGAAGCTTTCTTT. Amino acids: CASSLVRGTATEAFF.

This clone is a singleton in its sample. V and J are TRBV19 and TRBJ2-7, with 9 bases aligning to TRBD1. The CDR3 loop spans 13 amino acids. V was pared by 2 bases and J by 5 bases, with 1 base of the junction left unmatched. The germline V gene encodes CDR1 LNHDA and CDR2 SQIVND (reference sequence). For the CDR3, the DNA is TGTGCCAGTAGTATATGGACAGGGGACGAGCAGTACTTC. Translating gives CASSIWTGDEQYF.

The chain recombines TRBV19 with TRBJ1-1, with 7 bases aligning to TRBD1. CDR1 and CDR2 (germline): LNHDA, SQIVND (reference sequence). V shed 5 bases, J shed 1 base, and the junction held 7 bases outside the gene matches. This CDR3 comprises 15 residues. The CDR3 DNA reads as TGTGCCAGTAGTGCGCTCCGGGACAGGAACACTGAAGCTTTCTTT. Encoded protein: CASSALRDRNTEAFF. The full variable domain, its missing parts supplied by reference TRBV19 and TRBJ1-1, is DGGITQSPKYLFRKEGQNVTLSCEQNLNHDAMYWYRQDPGQGLRLIYYSQIVNDFQKGDIAEGYSVSREKKESFPLTVTSAQKNPTAFYLCASSALRDRNTEAFFGQGTRLTVV.

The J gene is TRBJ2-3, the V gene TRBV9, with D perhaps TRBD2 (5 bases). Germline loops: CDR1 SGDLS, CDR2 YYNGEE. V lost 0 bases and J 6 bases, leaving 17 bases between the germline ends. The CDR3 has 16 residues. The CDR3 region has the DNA TGTGCCAGCAGCGTAGATCCGGGGAGATGGACCGATACGCAGTATTTT. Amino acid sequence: CASSVDPGRWTDTQYF.

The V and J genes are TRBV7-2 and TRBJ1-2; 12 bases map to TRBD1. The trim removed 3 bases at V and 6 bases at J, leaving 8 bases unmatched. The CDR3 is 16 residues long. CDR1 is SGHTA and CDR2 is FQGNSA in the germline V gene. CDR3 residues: CASSFRGQGAEDGYTF. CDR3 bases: TGTGCCAGCAGCTTCCGGGGACAGGGGGCGGAAGATGGCTACACCTTC. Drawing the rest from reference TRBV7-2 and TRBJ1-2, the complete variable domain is GAGVSQSPSNKVTEKGKDVELRCDPISGHTALYWYRQSLGQGLEFLIYFQGNSAPDKSGLPSDRFSAERTGGSVSTLTIQRTQQEDSAVYLCASSFRGQGAEDGYTFGSGTRLTVV.

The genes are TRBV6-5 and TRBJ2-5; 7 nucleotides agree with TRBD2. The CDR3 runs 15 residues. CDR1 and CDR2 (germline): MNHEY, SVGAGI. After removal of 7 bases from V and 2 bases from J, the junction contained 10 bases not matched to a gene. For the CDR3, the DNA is TGTGCCAGCACTCTTTATGCCGGGGGGCAAGAGACCCAGTACTTC. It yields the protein CASTLYAGGQETQYF.

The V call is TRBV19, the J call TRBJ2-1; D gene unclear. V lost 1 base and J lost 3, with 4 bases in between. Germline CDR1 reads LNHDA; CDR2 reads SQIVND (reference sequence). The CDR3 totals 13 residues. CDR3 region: CASSIALYNEQFF. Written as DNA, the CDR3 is TGTGCCAGTAGTATAGCCCTCTACAATGAGCAGTTCTTC.

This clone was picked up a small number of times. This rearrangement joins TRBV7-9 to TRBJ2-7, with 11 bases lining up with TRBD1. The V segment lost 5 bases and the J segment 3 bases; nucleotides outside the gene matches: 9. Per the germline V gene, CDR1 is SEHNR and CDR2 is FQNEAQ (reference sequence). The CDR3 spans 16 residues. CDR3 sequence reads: CASSQEPGTGGYEQYF. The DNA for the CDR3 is TGTGCCAGCAGCCAAGAACCCGGGACAGGGGGCTACGAGCAGTACTTC.

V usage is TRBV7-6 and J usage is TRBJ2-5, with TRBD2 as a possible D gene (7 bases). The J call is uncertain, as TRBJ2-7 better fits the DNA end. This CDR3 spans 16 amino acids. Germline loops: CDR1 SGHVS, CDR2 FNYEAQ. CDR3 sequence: CASSLESTGGWNEQYF. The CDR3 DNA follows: TGTGCCAGCAGCTTAGAATCAACGGGGGGCTGGAACGAGCAGTACTTC.

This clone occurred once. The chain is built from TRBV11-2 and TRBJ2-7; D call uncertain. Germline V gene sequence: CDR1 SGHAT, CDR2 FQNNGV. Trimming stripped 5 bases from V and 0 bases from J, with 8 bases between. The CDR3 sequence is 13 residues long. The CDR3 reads CASSATPSYEQYF. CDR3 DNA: TGTGCCAGCAGCGCGACACCCTCCTACGAGCAGTACTTC.

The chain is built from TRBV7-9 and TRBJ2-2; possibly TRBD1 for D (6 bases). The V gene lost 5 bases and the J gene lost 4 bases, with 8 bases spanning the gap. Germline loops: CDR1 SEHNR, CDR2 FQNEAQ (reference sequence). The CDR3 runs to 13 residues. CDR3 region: CASSRGGTGELFF. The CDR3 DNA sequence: TGTGCCAGCAGCCGAGGGGGCACCGGGGAGCTGTTTTTT.

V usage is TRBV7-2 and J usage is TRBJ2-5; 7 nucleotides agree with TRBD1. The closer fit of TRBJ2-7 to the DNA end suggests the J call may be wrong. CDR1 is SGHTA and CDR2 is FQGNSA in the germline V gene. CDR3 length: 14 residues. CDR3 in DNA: TGTGCCAGCAGCTCCGGGACAGCTACCTACGAGCAGTACTTC. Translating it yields CASSSGTATYEQYF.

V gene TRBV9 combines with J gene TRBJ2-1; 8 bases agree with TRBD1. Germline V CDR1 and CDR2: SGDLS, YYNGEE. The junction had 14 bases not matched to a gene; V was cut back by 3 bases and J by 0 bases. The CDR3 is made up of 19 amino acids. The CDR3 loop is CASSDQGATFSSSYNEQFF. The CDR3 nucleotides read TGTGCCAGCAGCGACCAGGGGGCCACCTTTTCTAGCTCCTACAATGAGCAGTTCTTC.

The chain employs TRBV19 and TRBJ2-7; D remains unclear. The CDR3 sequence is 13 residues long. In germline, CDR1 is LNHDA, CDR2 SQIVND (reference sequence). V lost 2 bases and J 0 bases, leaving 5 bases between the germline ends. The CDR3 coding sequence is TGTGCCAGTAGTATACCTAGCTCCTACGAGCAGTACTTC. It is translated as CASSIPSSYEQYF.

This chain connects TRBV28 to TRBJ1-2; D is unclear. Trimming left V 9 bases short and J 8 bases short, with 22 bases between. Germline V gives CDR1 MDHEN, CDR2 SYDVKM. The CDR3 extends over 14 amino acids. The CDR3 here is CARVEREGLGGYTF. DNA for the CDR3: TGTGCCAGGGTGGAGCGGGAAGGTCTAGGGGGCTACACCTTC.

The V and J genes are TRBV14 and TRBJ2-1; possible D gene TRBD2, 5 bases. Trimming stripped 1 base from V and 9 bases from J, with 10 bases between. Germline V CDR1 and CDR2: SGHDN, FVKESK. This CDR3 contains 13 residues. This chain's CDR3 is CASSQVAHGEQFF. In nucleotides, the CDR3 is TGTGCCAGCAGCCAAGTAGCGCATGGTGAGCAGTTCTTC.

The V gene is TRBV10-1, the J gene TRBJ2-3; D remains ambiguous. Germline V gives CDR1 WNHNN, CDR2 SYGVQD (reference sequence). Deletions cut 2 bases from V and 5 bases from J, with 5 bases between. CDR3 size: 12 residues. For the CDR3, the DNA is TGCGCCAGCAGTGAGCCGAGAGATACGCAGTATTTT. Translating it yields CASSEPRDTQYF.

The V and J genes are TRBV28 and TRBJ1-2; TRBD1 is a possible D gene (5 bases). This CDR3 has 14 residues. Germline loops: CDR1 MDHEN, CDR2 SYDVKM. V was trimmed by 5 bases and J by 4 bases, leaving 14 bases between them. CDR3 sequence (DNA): TGTGCCAGCAGTCCCCGGGGGGATAGCTATGGCTACACCTTC. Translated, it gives CASSPRGDSYGYTF.

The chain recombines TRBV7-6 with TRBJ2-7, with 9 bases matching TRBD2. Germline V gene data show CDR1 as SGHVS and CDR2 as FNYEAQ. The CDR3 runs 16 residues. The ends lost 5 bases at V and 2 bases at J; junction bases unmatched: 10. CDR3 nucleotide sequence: TGTGCCAGCAGCAACCGCCAGGGACTAGCAGCCTACGAGCAGTACTTC. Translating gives CASSNRQGLAAYEQYF.

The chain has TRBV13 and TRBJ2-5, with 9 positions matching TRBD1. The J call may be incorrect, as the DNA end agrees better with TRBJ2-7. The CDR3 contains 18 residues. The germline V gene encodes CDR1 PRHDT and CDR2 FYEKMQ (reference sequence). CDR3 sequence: CASSRSPGQGTGAYEQYF. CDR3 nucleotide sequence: TGTGCCAGCAGCCGTTCCCCGGGACAGGGCACTGGGGCCTACGAGCAGTACTTC.

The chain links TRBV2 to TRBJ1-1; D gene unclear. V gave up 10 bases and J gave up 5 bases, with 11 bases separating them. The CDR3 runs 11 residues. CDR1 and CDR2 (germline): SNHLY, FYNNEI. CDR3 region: CAIPPSTEAFF. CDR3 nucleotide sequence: TGTGCCATCCCACCTAGTACTGAAGCTTTCTTT.